The sequence of this T cell receptor (beta chain) was determined in a study of cytomegalovirus exposure and HLA in healthy donors. With 4 bases removed from V and 4 bases from J, the gap between germline ends came to 7 bases. This CDR3 has 11 residues. CDR1 is DFQATT, CDR2 SNEGSKA, per germline (reference sequence). 13 Jbeta primers and 60 Vbeta primers were used for the PCR. The table came from immunoSEQ multiplex PCR; TCRdb's copy has only in-frame clones and leaves some out. The data show about 200,000 clones, approximately 82% seen once. Each of the donors was a healthy bone marrow donor. This sequence originates from a male donor in good health and CMV-seronegative. The V gene is TRBV20-1, the J gene TRBJ1-2; D not certain. Sequenced material: PBMCs. The CDR3 region has the DNA TGCAGTGCTACAGGACTCTATGGCTACACCTTC. It yields the protein CSATGLYGYTF.